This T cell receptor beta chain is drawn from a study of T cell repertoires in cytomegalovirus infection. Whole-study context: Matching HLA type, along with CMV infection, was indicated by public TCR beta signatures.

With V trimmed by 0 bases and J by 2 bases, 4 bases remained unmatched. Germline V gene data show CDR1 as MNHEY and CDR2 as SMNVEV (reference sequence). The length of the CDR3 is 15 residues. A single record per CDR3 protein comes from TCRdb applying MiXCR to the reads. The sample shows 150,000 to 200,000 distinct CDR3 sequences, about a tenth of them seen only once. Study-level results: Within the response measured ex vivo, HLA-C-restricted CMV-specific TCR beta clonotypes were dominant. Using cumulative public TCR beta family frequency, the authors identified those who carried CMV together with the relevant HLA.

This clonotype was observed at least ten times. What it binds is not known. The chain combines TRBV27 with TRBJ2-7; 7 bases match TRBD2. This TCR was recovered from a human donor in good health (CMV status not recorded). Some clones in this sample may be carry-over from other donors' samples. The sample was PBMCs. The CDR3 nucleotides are TGTGCCAGCAGTTTATCGTCCGGACTAGCCTACGAGCAGTACTTC. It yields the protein CASSLSSGLAYEQYF.